This TCR beta chain comes out of a study of blood T cell repertoires in COVID-19. The wider study: From the United States, Italy and Spain came samples of acute and convalescent COVID-19. Sample material is recorded as cDNA or gDNA derived from T cells, B-cell-depleted T cells, or PBMCs.

Source study methods: Cell counts per sample came from amplifying reference gene primers. The table came from immunoSEQ multiplex PCR; TCRdb's copy has only in-frame clones and leaves some out. The DNA was the basis for D and trimming; V, J and clone size are from that table. The table shows approximately 300,000 clones, with around 80% occurring only once. This receptor was taken from a woman between 45 and 60 years old with acute or convalescent COVID-19. Sequencing was done on a sample of peripheral blood.

CDR3 amino acids: CASSVSGQGDEQYF. The CDR3 region has the DNA TGTGCCAGCAGCGTTTCCGGACAGGGGGACGAGCAGTACTTC. The chain has TRBV9 and TRBJ2-7, with 10 bases matching TRBD1. Trimming removed 2 bases from V and 5 bases from J; junction bases left unmatched: 4. Germline V lookup: CDR1 SGDLS, CDR2 YYNGEE. The CDR3 length is 14 residues.